This record concerns one T cell receptor (beta chain) sequence. Its antigen is not known. The data are from a study of T cell repertoires in cytomegalovirus infection. Overall study: Well-studied HLA-B-restricted epitopes and recently identified HLA-C-restricted epitopes of CMV were both used in the study. Signatures in public TCR beta sequences pointed to both CMV infection and matching HLA type. Broader study findings: Identification of carriers of CMV plus the relevant HLA was performed using cumulative public TCR beta family frequency. Clonotype analysis showed dominance of the ex vivo response by HLA-C-restricted CMV-specific TCR beta clonotypes.

Using its own MiXCR run on the reads, TCRdb lists one record per CDR3 protein. The profile shows around 540,000 distinct CDR3 sequences, 33% of them singletons. Germline lookup yields CDR1 SGHRS and CDR2 YFSETQ. V lost 2 bases and J lost 0; bases outside the gene matches: 4. The CDR3 length is 15 residues. This material consisted of cultured PBMCs, taken from culture after CMV antigen stimulation. The receptor was derived from a human donor in good health (CMV status not recorded). Some clones in this sample may be carry-over from other donors' samples. The chain combines TRBV5-1 with TRBJ2-7; 8 positions match TRBD2. The CDR3 is CASSFGGGSSYEQYF. CDR3 sequence (DNA): TGCGCCAGCAGCTTTGGCGGGGGGAGCTCCTACGAGCAGTACTTC.